This T cell receptor beta chain is from a study of shared clonotypes between healthy human individuals. Naive CD8 cells, CD45RO-negative and positively selected for CCR7, excluded terminally differentiated effector memory CD45RA+ cells. Using immunoSEQ multiplex PCR, the repertoire was profiled, and TCRdb retains in-frame clones only, with some absent. The sample has nearly 2 million clones, roughly 94% seen once. V was shortened by 1 base and J by 9 bases, with 12 bases between the two germline ends. From germline, CDR1 is SGHAT and CDR2 FQNNGV. This CDR3 is built from 14 residues. This receptor was taken from a man younger than 30 in good health. The sample comprised naive CD8+ T cells sorted from blood. The J gene is TRBJ2-2, the V gene TRBV11-2, with a tentative D call TRBD2 (6 bases). For the CDR3, the DNA is TGTGCCAGCAGCTTAGGGAACGGCGGGAGGGAGCTGTTTTTT. This encodes CASSLGNGGRELFF.